Listed here is a single T cell receptor beta chain. Antigen unknown. Germline CDR1 reads SGHVS; CDR2 reads FNYEAQ. Trimming left V 1 base short and J 8 bases short, with 6 bases between. The CDR3 loop spans 12 amino acids. The data were produced by immunoSEQ multiplex PCR, yet TCRdb's version contains in-frame clones alone and is incomplete. The table lists 25,000 to 30,000 clones, no singletons, with approximately 3% in the top ten. The sample originates from a study of T cells after posttransplantation cyclophosphamide. Overall study results and limits: Tissue-infiltrating T cells from skin or gut overlapped little with blood T cells. Recipient CMV seropositivity and CMV reactivation strongly tracked TRB clonality. Later blood repertoires were often dominated by clones from the donor CD8+ memory compartment.

This TCR came from a woman aged 60 to 75 in good health, CMV-negative, and a related stem cell transplant donor. The V call is TRBV7-6, the J call TRBJ2-1; D gene uncertain. The sequenced material came from PBMCs. The CDR3, as DNA: TGTGCCAGCAGCTTAGACAGCTATGAGCAGTTCTTC. Protein: CASSLDSYEQFF. The full variable domain, with the rest looked up from reference TRBV7-6 and TRBJ2-1, is GAGVSQSPRYKVTKRGQDVALRCDPISGHVSLYWYRQALGQGPEFLTYFNYEAQQDKSGLPNDRFSAERPEGSISTLTIQRTEQRDSAMYRCASSLDSYEQFFGPGTRLTVL.